This T cell receptor (beta chain) was profiled in a study of beta chain features in type 1 diabetes. Blood was drawn once from each donor into heparinised tubes. The draws averaged around 0.12 L. Trimming pared 4 bases from V and 2 bases from J, leaving 21 bases between. The CDR3 covers 18 residues. Germline CDR1 MDHEN, CDR2 SYDVKM. Since all of the isolated RNA was reverse transcribed, expressed TCRB transcripts were what got sequenced. TCRdb keeps only in-frame clones here, not all; method: immunoSEQ multiplex PCR. The sample carries roughly 130,000 clones, 9.2% recorded once. The sample taken for sequencing was central memory CD4+ T cells from blood. This TCR was sampled from a man between 18 and 35 years old in good health. V is TRBV28 and J is TRBJ1-3, with a possible D match to TRBD1 (5 bases). Written as DNA, the CDR3 is TGTGCCAGCAGTTCCCCCGGGACTGCAAAACGAACTGGAAACACCATATATTTT. Amino acids: CASSSPGTAKRTGNTIYF.